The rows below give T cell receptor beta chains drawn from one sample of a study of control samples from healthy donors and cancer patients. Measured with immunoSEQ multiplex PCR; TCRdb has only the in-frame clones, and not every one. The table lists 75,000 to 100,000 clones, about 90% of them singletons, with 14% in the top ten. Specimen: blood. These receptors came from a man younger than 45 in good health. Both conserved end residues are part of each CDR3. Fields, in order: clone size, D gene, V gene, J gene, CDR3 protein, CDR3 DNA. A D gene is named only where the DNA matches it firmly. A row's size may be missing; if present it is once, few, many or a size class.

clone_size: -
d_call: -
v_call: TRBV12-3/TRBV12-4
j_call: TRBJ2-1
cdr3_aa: CASTRNYNEQFF
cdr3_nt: TGTGCCAGCACGCGAAATTACAATGAGCAGTTCTTC

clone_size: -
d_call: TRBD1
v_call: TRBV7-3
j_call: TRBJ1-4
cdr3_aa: CASSSGQGSEKLFF
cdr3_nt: TGTGCCAGCAGCTCCGGACAGGGAAGTGAAAAACTGTTTTTT

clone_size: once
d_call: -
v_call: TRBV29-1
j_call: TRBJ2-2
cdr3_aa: CSVGRGNTGELFF
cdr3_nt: TGCAGCGTTGGTAGGGGGAACACCGGGGAGCTGTTTTTT

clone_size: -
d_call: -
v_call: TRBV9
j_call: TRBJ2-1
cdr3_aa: CAAGKQVSEQFF
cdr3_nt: TGTGCCGCGGGGAAACAGGTCAGTGAGCAGTTCTTC

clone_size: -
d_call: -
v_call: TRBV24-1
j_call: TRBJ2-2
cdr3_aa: CATSDWGANTGELFF
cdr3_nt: TGTGCCACCAGTGATTGGGGTGCGAACACCGGGGAGCTGTTTTTT

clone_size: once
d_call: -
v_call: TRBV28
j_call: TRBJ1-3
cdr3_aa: CASSWDKSSGNTIYF
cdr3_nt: TGTGCCAGCAGTTGGGACAAGAGCTCTGGAAACACCATATATTTT

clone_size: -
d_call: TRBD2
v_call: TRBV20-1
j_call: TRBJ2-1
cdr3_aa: CSASQTSGRGEQFF
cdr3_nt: TGCAGTGCTAGTCAGACTAGCGGGAGAGGGGAGCAGTTCTTC

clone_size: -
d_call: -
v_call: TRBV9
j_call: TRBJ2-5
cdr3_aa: CASSVGRGQETQYF
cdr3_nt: TGTGCCAGCAGCGTAGGAAGAGGTCAAGAGACCCAGTACTTC

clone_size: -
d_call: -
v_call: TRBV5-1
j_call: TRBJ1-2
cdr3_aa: CASSLGLGLSPYGYTF
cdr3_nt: TGCGCCAGCAGCTTGGGCTTAGGGTTATCGCCCTATGGCTACACCTTC

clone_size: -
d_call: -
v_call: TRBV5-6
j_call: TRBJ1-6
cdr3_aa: CASSLLSVNSPLHF
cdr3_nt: TGTGCCAGCAGCTTGTTGTCAGTTAATTCACCCCTCCACTTT

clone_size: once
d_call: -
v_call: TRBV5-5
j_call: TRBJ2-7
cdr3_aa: CASSLERAAYEQYF
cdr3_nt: TGTGCCAGCAGCTTGGAGCGGGCAGCCTACGAGCAGTACTTC

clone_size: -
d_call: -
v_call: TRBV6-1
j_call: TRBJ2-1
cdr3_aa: CASSEKGVGFSLYNEQFF
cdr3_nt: TGTGCCAGCAGTGAAAAAGGCGTGGGGTTCTCACTTTACAATGAGCAGTTCTTC

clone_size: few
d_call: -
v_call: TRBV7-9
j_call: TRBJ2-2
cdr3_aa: CASSLPGHANTGELFF
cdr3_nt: TGTGCCAGCAGCTTACCCGGACACGCGAACACCGGGGAGCTGTTTTTT

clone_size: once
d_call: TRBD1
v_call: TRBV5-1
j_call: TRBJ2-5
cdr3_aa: CASSEAGGMETQYF
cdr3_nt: TGCGCCAGCAGCGAGGCAGGGGGCATGGAGACCCAGTACTTC

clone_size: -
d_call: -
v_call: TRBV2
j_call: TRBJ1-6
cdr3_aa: CASSATAELNGPLHF
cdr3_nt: TGTGCCAGCAGTGCAACCGCTGAACTCAACGGACCCCTCCACTTT

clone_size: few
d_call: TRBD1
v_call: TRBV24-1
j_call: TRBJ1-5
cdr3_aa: CATSDLDTGGKARCNQPQHF
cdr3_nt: TGTGCCACCAGTGATTTGGATACAGGGGGCAAAGCAAGGTGCAATCAGCCCCAGCATTTT

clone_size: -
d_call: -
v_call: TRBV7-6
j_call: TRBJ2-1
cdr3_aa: CASSSRVGEQFF
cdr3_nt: TGTGCCAGCAGCTCCCGCGTGGGGGAGCAGTTCTTC

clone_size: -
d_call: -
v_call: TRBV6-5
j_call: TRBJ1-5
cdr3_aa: CASSQDAGGQPQHF
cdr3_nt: TGTGCCAGCAGTCAGGACGCTGGGGGTCAGCCCCAGCATTTT

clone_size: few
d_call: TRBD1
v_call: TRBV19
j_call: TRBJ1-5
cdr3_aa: CASKDTGGQPQHF
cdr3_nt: TGTGCCAGTAAAGACACAGGGGGCCAGCCCCAGCATTTT

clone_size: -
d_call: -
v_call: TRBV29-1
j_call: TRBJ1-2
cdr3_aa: CSVEDLIGDRRLGTNYGYTF
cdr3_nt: TGCAGCGTTGAAGATCTTATAGGAGATAGGAGGTTGGGGACTAACTATGGCTACACCTTC

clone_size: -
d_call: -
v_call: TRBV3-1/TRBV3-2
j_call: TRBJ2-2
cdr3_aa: CASSLRTTSSGELFF
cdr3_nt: TGTGCCAGCAGCCTTAGGACTACCTCCTCCGGGGAGCTGTTTTTT

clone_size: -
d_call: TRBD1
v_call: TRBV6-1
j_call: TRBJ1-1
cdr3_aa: CASSDRDRGKNTEAFF
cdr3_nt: TGTGCCAGCAGTGACAGGGACAGGGGGAAGAACACTGAAGCTTTCTTT

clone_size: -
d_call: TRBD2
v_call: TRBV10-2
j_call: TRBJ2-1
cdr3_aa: CASRSGRANNEQFF
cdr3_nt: TGCGCCAGCAGGAGCGGGAGGGCCAACAATGAGCAGTTCTTC

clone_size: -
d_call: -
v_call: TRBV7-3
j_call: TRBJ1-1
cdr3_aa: CASRVSGNTEAFF
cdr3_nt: TGTGCCAGCAGGGTTTCGGGGAACACTGAAGCTTTCTTT

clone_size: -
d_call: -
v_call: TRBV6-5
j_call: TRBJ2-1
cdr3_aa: CASSWPEGSYNEQFF
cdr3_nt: TGTGCCAGCAGCTGGCCCGAGGGGTCCTACAATGAGCAGTTCTTC

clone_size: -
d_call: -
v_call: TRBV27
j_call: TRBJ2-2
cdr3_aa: CASSSIRTVNTGELFF
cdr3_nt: TGTGCCAGCAGTTCCATCCGGACAGTGAACACCGGGGAGCTGTTTTTT

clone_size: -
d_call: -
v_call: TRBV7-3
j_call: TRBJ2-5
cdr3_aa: CASSLSNQETQYF
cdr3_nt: TGTGCCAGCAGCTTAAGCAACCAAGAGACCCAGTACTTC

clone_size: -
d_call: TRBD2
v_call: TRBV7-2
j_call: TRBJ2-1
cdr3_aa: CASSSETSGRALNEQFF
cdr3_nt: TGTGCCAGCAGCTCGGAGACTAGCGGGAGGGCCCTCAATGAGCAGTTCTTC

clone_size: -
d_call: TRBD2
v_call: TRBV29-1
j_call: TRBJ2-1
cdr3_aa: CSVEGGGSSYNEQFF
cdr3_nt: TGCAGCGTTGAGGGCGGGGGGAGCTCCTACAATGAGCAGTTCTTC

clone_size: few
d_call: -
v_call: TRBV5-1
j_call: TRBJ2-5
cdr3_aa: CASSLQETQYF
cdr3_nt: TGCGCCAGCAGCCTACAAGAGACCCAGTACTTC

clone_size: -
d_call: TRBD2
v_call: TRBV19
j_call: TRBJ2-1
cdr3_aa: CASSALAGPYNEQFF
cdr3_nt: TGTGCCAGTAGTGCCTTAGCGGGCCCCTACAATGAGCAGTTCTTC

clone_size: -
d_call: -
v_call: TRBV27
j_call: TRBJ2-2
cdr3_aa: CASSLLAGELFF
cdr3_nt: TGTGCCAGCAGTTTGTTGGCCGGGGAGCTGTTTTTT

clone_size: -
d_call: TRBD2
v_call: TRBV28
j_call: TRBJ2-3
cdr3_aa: CASSFSSRLAGGSSDTQYF
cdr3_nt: TGTGCCAGCAGTTTTTCTTCGCGGTTAGCGGGAGGAAGTTCAGATACGCAGTATTTT

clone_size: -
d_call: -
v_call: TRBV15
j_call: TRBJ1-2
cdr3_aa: CATSRVQGLLYGYTF
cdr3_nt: TGTGCCACCAGCAGAGTTCAGGGTCTTCTTTATGGCTACACCTTC

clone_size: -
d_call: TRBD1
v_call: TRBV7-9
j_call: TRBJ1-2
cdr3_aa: CASSSVDRDRYGYTF
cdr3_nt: TGTGCCAGCAGCTCCGTCGACAGGGATAGATATGGCTACACCTTC

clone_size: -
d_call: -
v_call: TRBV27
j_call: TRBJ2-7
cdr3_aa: CASSSSGLEQYF
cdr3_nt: TGTGCCAGCAGTTCCTCGGGGCTCGAGCAGTACTTC

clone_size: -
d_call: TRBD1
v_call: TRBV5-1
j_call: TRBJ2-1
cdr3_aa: CASSQDRAHVNEQFF
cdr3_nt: TGCGCCAGCAGCCAGGACAGGGCTCACGTCAATGAGCAGTTCTTC

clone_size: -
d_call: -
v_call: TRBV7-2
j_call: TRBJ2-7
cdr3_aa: CASSVSTYEQYF
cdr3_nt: TGTGCCAGCAGCGTATCTACCTACGAGCAGTACTTC

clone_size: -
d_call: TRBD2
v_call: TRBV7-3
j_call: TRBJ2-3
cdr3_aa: CASTIGGLAGDTQYF
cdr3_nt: TGTGCCAGCACCATAGGGGGACTAGCGGGAGATACGCAGTATTTT

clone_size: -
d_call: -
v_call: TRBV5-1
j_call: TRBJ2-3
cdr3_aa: CASSSRGSTDTQYF
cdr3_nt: TGCGCCAGCAGCAGCCGGGGGAGTACAGATACGCAGTATTTT

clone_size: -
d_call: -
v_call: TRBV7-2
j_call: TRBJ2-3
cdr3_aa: CASSLVPSPDTQYF
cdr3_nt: TGTGCCAGCAGCTTAGTACCTAGCCCAGATACGCAGTATTTT

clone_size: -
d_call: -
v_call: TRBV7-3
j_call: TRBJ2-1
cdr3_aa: CASSLTGTRDNEQFF
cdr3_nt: TGTGCCAGCAGCTTAACAGGGACCCGGGACAATGAGCAGTTCTTC

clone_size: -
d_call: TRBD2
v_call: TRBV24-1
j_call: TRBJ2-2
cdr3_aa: CATTGTKNTGELFF
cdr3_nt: TGTGCCACCACCGGGACTAAGAACACCGGGGAGCTGTTTTTT

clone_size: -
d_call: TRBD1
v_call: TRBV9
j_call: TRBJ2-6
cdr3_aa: CASSATRDRGDSGANVLTF
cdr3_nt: TGTGCCAGCAGCGCGACACGGGACAGGGGGGACTCTGGGGCCAACGTCCTGACTTTC

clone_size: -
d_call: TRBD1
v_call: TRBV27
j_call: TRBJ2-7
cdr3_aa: CASSPLLTGNYEQYF
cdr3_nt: TGTGCCAGCTCCCCTCTACTGACAGGGAACTACGAGCAGTACTTC

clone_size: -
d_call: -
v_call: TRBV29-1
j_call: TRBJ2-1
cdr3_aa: CSVVLAALNSYNEQFF
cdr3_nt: TGCAGCGTTGTCTTGGCGGCGCTTAACTCCTACAATGAGCAGTTCTTC

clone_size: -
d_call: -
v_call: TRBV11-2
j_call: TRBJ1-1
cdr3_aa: CASSLGFGTGAEAFF
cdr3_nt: TGTGCCAGCAGCTTAGGGTTTGGGACGGGCGCTGAAGCTTTCTTT

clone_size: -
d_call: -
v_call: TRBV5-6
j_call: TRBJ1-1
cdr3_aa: CASSLARGGTEAFF
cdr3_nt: TGTGCCAGCAGCTTGGCACGGGGGGGGACTGAAGCTTTCTTT

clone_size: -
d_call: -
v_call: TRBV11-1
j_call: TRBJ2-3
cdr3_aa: CASSFSDTQYF
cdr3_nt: TGTGCCAGCAGCTTTTCAGATACGCAGTATTTT

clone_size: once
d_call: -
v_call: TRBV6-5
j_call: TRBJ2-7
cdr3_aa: CASSGSRTLEQYF
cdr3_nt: TGTGCCAGCAGCGGATCAAGGACCCTCGAGCAGTACTTC

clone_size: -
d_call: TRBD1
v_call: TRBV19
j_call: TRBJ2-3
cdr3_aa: CASSTDAQGFTDTQYF
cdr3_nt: TGTGCCAGTAGTACTGACGCACAGGGGTTTACGGATACGCAGTATTTT

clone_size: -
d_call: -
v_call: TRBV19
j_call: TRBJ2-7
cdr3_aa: CASIGQLPGEQYF
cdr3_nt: TGTGCCAGTATCGGACAGCTTCCAGGCGAGCAGTACTTC

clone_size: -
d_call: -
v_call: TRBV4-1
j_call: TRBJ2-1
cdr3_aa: CASSQTGIAGKFF
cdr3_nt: TGCGCCAGCAGCCAGACAGGAATAGCGGGCAAGTTCTTC

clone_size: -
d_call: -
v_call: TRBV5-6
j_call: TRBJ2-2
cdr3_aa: CASSFRSNGELFF
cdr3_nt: TGTGCCAGCAGCTTCAGGAGCAACGGGGAGCTGTTTTTT

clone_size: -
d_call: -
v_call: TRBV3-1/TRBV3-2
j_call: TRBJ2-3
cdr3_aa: CAIRDSSQDTQYF
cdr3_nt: TGTGCCATTAGGGACTCCTCCCAAGATACGCAGTATTTT

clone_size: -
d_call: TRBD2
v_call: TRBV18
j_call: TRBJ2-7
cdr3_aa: CASSPPGGSNHEQYF
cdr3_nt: TGTGCCAGCTCACCACCGGGCGGGAGTAACCACGAGCAGTACTTC

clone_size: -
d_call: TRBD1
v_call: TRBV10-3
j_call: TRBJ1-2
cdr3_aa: CAISGAGGPFDGYTF
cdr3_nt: TGTGCCATCAGTGGGGCAGGGGGTCCTTTTGATGGCTACACCTTC

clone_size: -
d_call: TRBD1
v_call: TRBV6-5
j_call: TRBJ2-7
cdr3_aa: CASGTGATPYEQYF
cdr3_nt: TGTGCCAGCGGGACAGGGGCTACCCCCTACGAGCAGTACTTC

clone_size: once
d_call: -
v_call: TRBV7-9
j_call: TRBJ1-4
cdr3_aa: CASSLGGQLNEKLFF
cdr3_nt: TGTGCCAGCAGCTTAGGAGGACAGTTAAATGAAAAACTGTTTTTT

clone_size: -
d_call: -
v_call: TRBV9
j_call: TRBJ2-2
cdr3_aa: CASSSTDFNTGELFF
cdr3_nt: TGTGCCAGCAGCTCCACCGACTTCAACACCGGGGAGCTGTTTTTT